Following are 22 T cell receptor beta chains from one sample sequenced in a study of T cells in localized non-small cell lung cancer. Method: immunoSEQ multiplex PCR; TCRdb's copy keeps in-frame clones and lacks some. The sample yields about 92,000 clones, approximately 90% seen once. Sequencing used PBMCs, obtained before any cancer treatment. Receptors originate from a woman between 40 and 69 years old with stage II squamous cell lung carcinoma.

This chain uses TRBV2 with TRBJ2-1; 12 bases are a match to TRBD2. Germline V gene sequence: CDR1 SNHLY, CDR2 FYNNEI. Losses at the gene ends were 3 bases for V and 5 bases for J; bases not matched to a gene: 2. CDR3 length: 15 amino acids. The CDR3 DNA follows: TGTGCCAGCAGTGAGGGACTAGCGGGTCACAATGAGCAGTTCTTC. Amino acids: CASSEGLAGHNEQFF.

J is TRBJ2-5 and V is TRBV5-1; D is unclear. Germline V gene sequence: CDR1 SGHRS, CDR2 YFSETQ. V was shortened by 0 bases and J by 7 bases, with 16 bases between the two germline ends. The length of the CDR3 is 15 residues. The CDR3 spells CASSLDTLLTSTQYF. CDR3 in DNA: TGCGCCAGCAGCTTGGACACGTTATTAACCTCGACCCAGTACTTC.

The rearrangement joins TRBV2 to TRBJ1-5, with no clear D. Germline values: CDR1 SNHLY, CDR2 FYNNEI. V gave up 3 bases and J gave up 6 bases, with 12 bases separating them. This CDR3 region has 14 residues. CDR3 coding DNA: TGTGCCAGCAGTGATCGACGGCCGGGTCAGCCCCAGCATTTT. This encodes CASSDRRPGQPQHF. The full variable domain, in which reference TRBV2 and TRBJ1-5 provide the parts outside the CDR3, is EPEVTQTPSHQVTQMGQEVILRCVPISNHLYFYWYRQILGQKVEFLVSFYNNEISEKSEIFDDQFSVERPDGSNFTLKIRSTKLEDSAMYFCASSDRRPGQPQHFGDGTRLSIL.

This chain links TRBV6-5 with TRBJ1-5; D gene ambiguous. The CDR3 totals 14 residues. V was clipped by 0 bases and J by 1 base, with 4 bases between them. Per germline, CDR1 MNHEY and CDR2 SVGAGI. The CDR3 loop is CASSYSGSNQPQHF. CDR3 nucleotides: TGTGCCAGCAGTTACTCAGGAAGCAATCAGCCCCAGCATTTT.

The chain combines TRBV11-2 with TRBJ1-4; TRBD1 is a possible D gene (6 bases). There are 15 residues in the CDR3. V was cut by 0 bases and J by 7 bases, with 12 bases left in between. Germline V gives CDR1 SGHAT, CDR2 FQNNGV. In DNA, the CDR3 is TGTGCCAGCAGCTTAGATCAGGGGCCGGGTGAAAAACTGTTTTTT. Its protein product is CASSLDQGPGEKLFF.

The rearrangement joins TRBV11-2 to TRBJ1-2; D is possibly TRBD1 (5 bases). The CDR3 is made up of 17 amino acids. Trimming removed 0 bases at V and 2 bases at J, with 16 bases between. Germline values: CDR1 SGHAT, CDR2 FQNNGV. CDR3 amino acids: CASSLEGRGRGNYGYTF. The CDR3, as DNA: TGTGCCAGCAGCTTAGAGGGGAGGGGAAGAGGAAACTATGGCTACACCTTC.

This chain connects TRBV5-4 to TRBJ2-1; TRBD2 agrees at 7 bases. The CDR3 runs 15 residues. V was pared by 3 bases and J by 10 bases, with 13 bases of the junction left unmatched. Germline lookup yields CDR1 SGHNT and CDR2 YYREEE (reference sequence). CDR3 sequence (DNA): TGTGCCAGCAGCTCCGCGGGGGACCGGGGCGAGGAGCAGTTCTTC. Translated: CASSSAGDRGEEQFF. The variable domain in full, completed from reference TRBV5-4 and TRBJ2-1, reads ETGVTQSPTHLIKTRGQQVTLRCSSQSGHNTVSWYQQALGQGPQFIFQYYREEENGRGNFPPRFSGLQFPNYSSELNVNALELDDSALYLCASSSAGDRGEEQFFGPGTRLTVL.

The chain uses TRBV28 and TRBJ2-3; tentatively, D is TRBD1 or TRBD2 (5 bases each). The CDR3 is 15 amino acids. V was cut by 3 bases and J by 0 bases, with 10 bases left in between. Per the germline V gene, CDR1 is MDHEN and CDR2 is SYDVKM. CDR3 bases: TGTGCCAGCAGTTTCGGGGCAGGAAGCACAGATACGCAGTATTTT. It encodes CASSFGAGSTDTQYF.

The chain joins TRBV6-6 to TRBJ2-1, with D uncertain. V was clipped by 5 bases and J by 3 bases, with 8 bases between them. Germline V CDR1 and CDR2: MNHNY, SVGAGI (reference sequence). The CDR3 loop spans 13 amino acids. CDR3 in amino acids: CASSKTGYNEQFF. The CDR3 bases are TGTGCCAGCAGTAAGACTGGCTACAATGAGCAGTTCTTC.

CDR3 sequence: CASSLGADTQYF. CDR3 in DNA: TGTGCCAGCAGCCTAGGCGCAGATACGCAGTATTTT. The chain joins TRBV11-2 to TRBJ2-3; D is ambiguous. V lost 5 bases to trimming and J lost 4 bases, with 7 bases between them. Germline-derived CDR1 and CDR2 are SGHAT and FQNNGV. This CDR3 spans 12 amino acids.

V usage is TRBV6-1 and J usage is TRBJ1-5; TRBD1 agrees at 7 bases. Germline V CDR1 and CDR2: MNHNS, SASEGT. The CDR3 loop spans 15 amino acids. J lost 4 bases, V lost 4 bases, and 7 bases had no gene match. The CDR3 nucleotides are TGTGCCAGCAGTGCAGCGGACAGGCAAAATCAGCCCCAGCATTTT. This translates into CASSAADRQNQPQHF.

The rearrangement uses TRBV7-8 and TRBJ2-7, with 9 bases that match TRBD2. In germline, CDR1 is SGHVS, CDR2 FQNEAQ. The CDR3 contains 18 residues. With V trimmed by 0 bases and J by 0 bases, 9 bases remained unmatched. Here the CDR3 DNA reads TGTGCCAGCAGCTTAGCGCTTGGCGGGGGGGCCTCCTCCTACGAGCAGTACTTC. This codes for CASSLALGGGASSYEQYF. The full variable domain, rest sourced from reference TRBV7-8 and TRBJ2-7, is GAGVSQSPRYKVAKRGQDVALRCDPISGHVSLFWYQQALGQGPEFLTYFQNEAQLDKSGLPSDRFFAERPEGSVSTLKIQRTQQEDSAVYLCASSLALGGGASSYEQYFGPGTRLTVT.

V gene TRBV5-4 combines with J gene TRBJ2-7; 9 nucleotides align to TRBD1. CDR1 is SGHNT and CDR2 is YYREEE in the germline V gene (reference sequence). V shed 4 bases, J shed 4 bases, and the junction held 6 bases outside the gene matches. CDR3 length: 14 amino acids. This chain's CDR3 is CASSATGGGYEQYF. The CDR3 nucleotides read TGTGCCAGCAGCGCAACAGGGGGCGGTTACGAGCAGTACTTC.

This chain connects TRBV6-1 to TRBJ2-1, with 8 bases that match TRBD2. V was clipped by 5 bases and J by 8 bases; unmatched bases: 8. The CDR3 sequence is 14 residues long. Germline V gene data show CDR1 as MNHNS and CDR2 as SASEGT. The CDR3, as DNA: TGTGCCAGCAGTTTACAGCGGGAGAGTGATGAGCAGTTCTTC. Encoded protein: CASSLQRESDEQFF.

This chain uses TRBV4-2 with TRBJ1-5, with D tentatively TRBD1 (6 bases). Trimming left V 4 bases short and J 8 bases short, with 15 bases between. CDR3 size: 14 residues. Germline V CDR1 and CDR2: LGHNA, YNFKEQ. The CDR3 reads CASSPGQPGEPQHF. CDR3 sequence (DNA): TGTGCCAGCAGCCCGGGACAACCGGGGGAGCCCCAGCATTTT.

The rearrangement joins TRBV6-5 to TRBJ1-1, with 10 bases fitting TRBD1. In germline, CDR1 is MNHEY, CDR2 SVGAGI. V shed 8 bases, J shed 7 bases, and the junction held 13 bases outside the gene matches. CDR3 length equals 15 residues. Written as DNA, the CDR3 is TGTGCCAGCCGATTTGGGACAGGGGAAGTTAATGAAGCTTTCTTT. Amino acids: CASRFGTGEVNEAFF.

The rearrangement links TRBV4-1 to TRBJ1-4; D unresolved. Germline values: CDR1 MGHRA, CDR2 YSYEKL. This CDR3 region has 15 residues. V dropped 4 bases and J dropped 7 bases, with 16 bases sitting between them. As DNA, the CDR3 is TGCGCCAGCAGCCCCCAGGTAAAGGGTGGTGAAAAACTGTTTTTT. It encodes CASSPQVKGGEKLFF.

V is TRBV5-1 and J is TRBJ2-1, with D possibly called TRBD1 or TRBD2 (5 bases each). V was clipped by 4 bases and J by 0 bases, with 11 bases between them. The CDR3 covers 15 residues. Germline values: CDR1 SGHRS, CDR2 YFSETQ. The CDR3 protein is CASSRAGSSYNEQFF. In DNA form, the CDR3 reads TGCGCCAGCAGCCGCGCAGGGAGCTCCTACAATGAGCAGTTCTTC.

The chain links TRBV10-1 to TRBJ2-7, with D uncertain. This CDR3 spans 13 amino acids. Germline V gene sequence: CDR1 WNHNN, CDR2 SYGVQD (reference sequence). Between the trimmed V and J ends, which lost 4 bases and 1 base, there was a span of 8 bases. The CDR3 coding sequence is TGCGCCAGCAGTGGGACCGCGTCCTACGAGCAGTACTTC. This gives the protein CASSGTASYEQYF.

The DNA of the CDR3 is TGTGCCAGCAGTGAAAGGGAGGGACGGAGTGGCTACACCTTC. This gives the protein CASSEREGRSGYTF. The V call is TRBV6-1, the J call TRBJ1-2; a possible D gene is TRBD1 (5 bases). V was clipped by 2 bases and J by 7 bases, with 14 bases between them. Germline V gene data show CDR1 as MNHNS and CDR2 as SASEGT. The CDR3 spans 14 residues.

The genes are TRBV12-5 and TRBJ2-2; the match to TRBD1 covers 8 bases. This CDR3 region has 15 residues. Germline CDR1 reads LGHNT; CDR2 reads FRNRAP. V lost 5 bases and J lost 7; bases outside the gene matches: 9. The CDR3 DNA reads TGTGCTAGTGGTCCGGACAGGGTCGGCGGCGGGGAGCTGTTTTTT. Amino acid sequence: CASGPDRVGGGELFF.

The chain carries TRBV27 and TRBJ1-2; tentatively, D is TRBD1 (6 bases). Trimming left V 4 bases short and J 3 bases short, with 9 bases between. Germline CDR1 MNHEY, CDR2 SMNVEV (reference sequence). The CDR3 has 13 amino acids. CDR3 nucleotides: TGTGCCAGCAGTTATCACAGGGACTATGGCTACACCTTC. Protein: CASSYHRDYGYTF.